The clone carrying this TCR beta chain was seen more than once but under ten times. It was cDNA, reverse transcribed from extracted RNA, that served as the sequencing template. The protocol was immunoSEQ multiplex PCR, while the TCRdb copy is restricted to in-frame clones and leaves out a portion. The data contain roughly 190,000 clones, 60% to 70% of them singletons. Treatment denoted: oral pan-JAK inhibitor, 5-10 mg twice daily. Collection of lesional scalp punch biopsies and peripheral blood was performed in alopecia areata patients. Starting from PBMCs, sorting isolated CD4+ and CD8+ T cells. The data belong to a study of CD8+ T cells in alopecia areata. The wider study: Among treated patients, oral tofacitinib was administered at 5 to 10 mg twice daily. Patients in the study were on tofacitinib for 6 to 18 months, then off it for 6 months.

The receptor was isolated from a human donor with alopecia areata. This specimen was CD4+ T cells sorted from blood, taken at week 4, from a patient treated with tofacitinib.

CDR3 residues: CSVSKLNTEAFF. CDR3 coding DNA: TGCAGCGTTTCCAAATTGAACACTGAAGCTTTCTTT. The V gene is TRBV29-1, the J gene TRBJ1-1; D is unclear. The CDR3 sequence is 12 residues long. The V gene lost 5 bases and the J gene lost 0 bases, with 7 bases spanning the gap. Germline CDR1 reads SQVTM; CDR2 reads ANQGSEA.